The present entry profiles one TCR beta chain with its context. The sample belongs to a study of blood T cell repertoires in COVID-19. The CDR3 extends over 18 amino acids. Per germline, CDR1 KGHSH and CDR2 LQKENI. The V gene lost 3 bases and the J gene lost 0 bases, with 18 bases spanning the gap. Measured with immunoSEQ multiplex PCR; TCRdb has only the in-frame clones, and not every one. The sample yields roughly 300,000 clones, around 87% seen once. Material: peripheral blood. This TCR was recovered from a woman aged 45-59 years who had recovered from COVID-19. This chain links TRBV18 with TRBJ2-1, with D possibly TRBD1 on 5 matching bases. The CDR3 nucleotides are TGTGCCAGCTCACCTGGCCTTACAGGAACTGTCTCCTACAATGAGCAGTTCTTC. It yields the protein CASSPGLTGTVSYNEQFF.